These 5 T cell receptor beta chains originate from one sample sequenced in a study of beta chain features in type 1 diabetes. TCRB transcripts that were expressed got sequenced, as all of the isolated RNA had been reverse transcribed. Sequenced by immunoSEQ multiplex PCR; TCRdb stores in-frame clones only, minus some. This table holds roughly 140,000 clones, approximately 12% found once. Source material: central memory CD4+ T cells from blood. These receptors all stem from a man between 18 and 29 years old in good health.

This clone was observed a handful of times. This rearrangement joins TRBV30 to TRBJ2-5; TRBD2 agrees at 12 bases. Germline V gene data show CDR1 as GTSNPN and CDR2 as SVGIG (reference sequence). This CDR3 region has 13 residues. Trimming took 3 bases from V and 11 from J; bases not matched to a gene: 7. DNA of the CDR3: TGTGCCTGGAGGACTAGCGGGAGCTCGTCGCAGTACTTC. Translating it yields CAWRTSGSSSQYF.

This clone was observed a handful of times. The genes are TRBV6-5 and TRBJ2-3; D is unclear. Trimming left V 3 bases short and J 0 bases short, with 10 bases between. The CDR3 extends over 15 amino acids. The germline gives CDR1 MNHEY, CDR2 SVGAGI. The CDR3 nucleotides are TGTGCCAGCAGTTATCGGAGCAGTAGCACAGATACGCAGTATTTT. Protein product: CASSYRSSSTDTQYF.

The chain links TRBV18 to TRBJ2-3; TRBD2 might be the D (6 bases). CDR3 size: 13 residues. Germline lookup yields CDR1 KGHSH and CDR2 LQKENI. Trimming cost V 3 bases and J 2 bases, with 6 bases left between them. The CDR3 reads CASSPRDTDTQYF. DNA for the CDR3: TGTGCCAGCTCACCGCGGGACACAGATACGCAGTATTTT.

A note on this clone: An end of the junction does not agree with germline; a read error may underlie this. Other DNA variants within this sample encode the same CDR3. The gene calls are TRBV7-2 and TRBJ2-6; D unclear. Germline CDR1 and CDR2: SGHTA and FQGNSA. This CDR3 has 15 residues. In nucleotides, the CDR3 is TGCGCCAGCAGCCAAGACAACTCTGGGGCCAACGTCCTGACTTTC. Protein sequence: CASSQDNSGANVLTF.

A few counts support this clone. Other DNA sequences in the same sample also yield this CDR3. This rearrangement joins TRBV19 to TRBJ2-2; D is uncertain. The V and J ends lost 3 bases and 7 bases respectively, with 3 bases between them. Per germline, CDR1 LNHDA and CDR2 SQIVND (reference sequence). The CDR3 runs to 11 residues. CDR3 coding DNA: TGTGCCAGTAGTATTATCGGGGAGCTGTTTTTT. It codes for CASSIIGELFF.